The rows below give T cell receptor beta chains drawn from one sample of a study of beta chain features in type 1 diabetes. The assay was immunoSEQ multiplex PCR, and TCRdb's table has in-frame clones only and misses some. Among hundreds of thousands of clones listed, 15% to 20% were seen once. Sequencing was carried out using naive CD4+ T cells from blood. Receptors were obtained from a woman aged 18-30 years in good health. Each CDR3 is given without its conserved first and last residue. Part of the rows lack a size; the others show once, few, many or a class for expanded clones.

CDR3 length	clone size	V gene	J gene	CDR3 protein
15	few	TRBV4-3	TRBJ2-2	ASSQGIGQGATGELF
13	few	TRBV5-4	TRBJ2-1	ASSLSGAGEEEQF
12	-	TRBV6-5	TRBJ1-5	ASSYRSYNQPQH
14	-	TRBV2	TRBJ2-2	ASSTGTGVALGELF
11	few	TRBV18	TRBJ1-5	ASSPVRNQPQH
17	-	TRBV29-1	TRBJ2-1	SLGGQGASPSGGHNEQF
13	few	TRBV5-8	TRBJ2-5	ASSLIGGSQETQY
10	-	TRBV7-2	TRBJ2-7	ASSAVAYEQY
13	-	TRBV19	TRBJ2-1	ASSGDYSPYNEQF
13	-	TRBV11-2	TRBJ2-4	ASSPSGRGSGIQY
10	-	TRBV29-1	TRBJ2-7	SVEGSRNEQY
13	-	TRBV7-7	TRBJ2-1	ASSLGSAKYNEQF
16	few	TRBV4-3	TRBJ2-2	ASSRYMQGLAGSGELF
11	-	TRBV7-9	TRBJ2-6	ASSPLRANVLT
13	few	TRBV7-2	TRBJ2-2	ASSLLMGVAGELF
11	-	TRBV5-5	TRBJ2-1	ASSTDRYNEQF
14	few	TRBV7-9	TRBJ2-5	ASSLGRAESQETQY
13	-	TRBV2	TRBJ2-7	ASSGRPGPPYEQY
12	-	TRBV28	TRBJ2-1	ASIQGGAYNEQF
13	-	TRBV7-9	TRBJ2-7	ASSLVVRDRGEQY
12	few	TRBV19	TRBJ1-4	ASTGSSHNEKLF
14	few	TRBV4-1	TRBJ2-1	ASSPVWLARPNEQF
13	once	TRBV5-4	TRBJ2-1	ASSPLAGGPNEQF
15	-	TRBV19	TRBJ2-7	ASSIDAGFGTGVEQY
11	-	TRBV28	TRBJ2-7	ASSLSGPYEQY
11	once	TRBV28	TRBJ2-5	ASSLGGKETQY
12	-	TRBV5-1	TRBJ2-1	ASNRLEGYNEQF
18	few	TRBV7-3	TRBJ2-3	ASSPRSHGELAGGTDTQY
13	few	TRBV6-5	TRBJ2-2	ASTRYRSMGGELF
13	few	TRBV5-4	TRBJ2-5	ASSVGGDHQETQY
11	-	TRBV7-9	TRBJ2-5	ASSLGRGETQY
14	-	TRBV4-3	TRBJ2-6	ASSRLLGSGANVLT
12	-	TRBV6-1	TRBJ1-4	ASRGTATNEKLF
12	few	TRBV29-1	TRBJ2-3	SVPGTTSTDTQY
14	-	TRBV5-1	TRBJ2-1	ASSAGSSGRYNEQF
13	-	TRBV6-5	TRBJ2-7	ASSYSGQGPYEQY
12	-	TRBV28	TRBJ2-3	ASSLIVGTDTQY
11	few	TRBV5-1	TRBJ2-3	ASSFLETDTQY
10	few	TRBV29-1	TRBJ2-2	SVDSYTGELF
12	-	TRBV6-1	TRBJ2-5	ASHRAASWETQY
12	-	TRBV7-2	TRBJ1-1	ASNSGHKNTEAF
13	-	TRBV5-6	TRBJ2-1	ASRPTSGSRGEQF
12	-	TRBV4-3	TRBJ2-7	ASSLSPPGPEQY
12	few	TRBV11-2	TRBJ2-5	ASSPNRAQETQY
12	once	TRBV10-3	TRBJ1-5	ATKSSDSNQPQH
12	-	TRBV6-6	TRBJ2-1	ASRPAGTGNEQF
13	few	TRBV4-2	TRBJ2-7	ASSQDLVGVGEQY
13	-	TRBV7-2	TRBJ1-5	ASSLLTGINQPQH
12	-	TRBV7-8	TRBJ2-7	ASSLAGIRYEQY
9	-	TRBV7-2	TRBJ2-3	ASTSTDTQY